This TCR beta chain is drawn from a study of memory CD4+ T cells and cytomegalovirus serostatus (dated by TCRdb to the late 2010s). For the wider study: The cohort comprised about 33 healthy Belgian adults, 9 CMV seropositive and 24 CMV seronegative. CD4+ memory TCRbeta repertoires of a Belgian cohort with known cytomegalovirus serostatus were sequenced in order to replicate a published TCR-based CMV serostatus classifier. General conclusions and limits of the study: CMV serostatus prediction reached a median bootstrapped AUC of roughly 0.95 with the original framework and 0.9 to 0.93 with a US-trained random forest. The results were interpreted as suggesting that the CMV-associated TCR signature is largely present in the CD4+ memory repertoire. Unlike the original study, which covered naive and memory CD4+ and CD8+ populations, the Belgian study sequenced only CD4+CD45RO+ memory cells. Among the 150 to 200 previously reported CMV-associated TCRbeta sequences, some 67 showed up in the CD4+ memory repertoires, with each one found in between one and five individuals. A median bootstrapped AUC of almost 0.96 with a 95% CI of 0.76-1.00 was achieved on the Belgian cohort by the original-framework classifier.

A word on this clone: Its specific antigen is unknown. No much larger clone exists at a distance of one base, and base qualities are not known.

A FACSAria II was used to sort memory CD4+ T cells, defined as single viable CD3+CD4+CD8-CD45RO+ cells. To determine CMV serostatus, a Roche Elecsys assay was used that detects serum IgG against CMV pp150, pp28, p38 and p52. Once the samples were thawed, total CD4+ T cells were enriched through positive selection using CD4 magnetic microbeads. The samples came from a different study that was designed specifically to examine the CD4+ T cell memory repertoire. Following standard operating procedures, peripheral blood mononuclear cells were isolated and cryopreserved, while serum was kept at -80 degrees C. CD3-PerCP (BW264/56), CD4-APC (RPA-T4), CD45RO-PE (UCHT1) and CD8-Pacific Orange (3B5) antibodies were used for staining, and non-viable cells were excluded with Sytox blue. The germline V gene specifies SGHTA as CDR1 and FQGNSA as CDR2. The CDR3 has 15 amino acids, counting the end cysteine and phenylalanine. Only the CDR3 DNA stays, 45 bases, in frame from base 1. The junction shows trimming of 5 bases on V and 8 bases on J, and the gene matches do not reach 10 bases of it.

Genomic DNA was extracted from sorted cells with the Quick-DNA Microprep Kit. Amplification of TCRbeta DNA was done with the immunoSEQ hsTCRbeta kit, following the protocol from the manufacturer. TCRbeta libraries were sequenced on an Illumina MiSeq instrument. The published analysis was carried out like this. After out-of-frame sequences were removed, 2 million to 2.5 million distinct TCRbeta sequences remained, averaging approximately 68,000 per individual. Each individual was scored using the number of 164 previously reported CMV-associated TCRbeta sequences that the individual carried and the total number of productive distinct TCRbeta sequences. A beta-binomial model was reimplemented in Python, and random forests from scikit-learn, run with default parameters, were trained on data from the US cohort. Classifier performance on the Belgian cohort was reported as the median AUC with percentile confidence intervals calculated over 10,000 bootstrap iterations. TCRdb took this table from immuneACCESS and kept in-frame rearrangements with V and J called. Such tables lack part of the clones; where checked against another copy, unresolved V genes explain under half of the gap, and the rest is unexplained. V, J and clone size were drawn from that table, and D and trimming were deduced from the DNA. The sample table shows around 57,000 clones, and 80% are seen once. Clones ranked in the top ten supply around 0.58% of the sample.

What was sequenced was memory CD4+ T cells from blood. Recombination linked TRBV7-2 to TRBJ1-4; 8 junctional bases match TRBD1. This TCR was recovered from an adult in good health and CMV-seronegative. Some clones in this sample may be carry-over from other donors' samples. The DNA sequence is given as TGTGCCAGCAGCCCACAGACAGGGACAGGCGAAAAACTGTTTTTT. This translates into CASSPQTGTGEKLFF.